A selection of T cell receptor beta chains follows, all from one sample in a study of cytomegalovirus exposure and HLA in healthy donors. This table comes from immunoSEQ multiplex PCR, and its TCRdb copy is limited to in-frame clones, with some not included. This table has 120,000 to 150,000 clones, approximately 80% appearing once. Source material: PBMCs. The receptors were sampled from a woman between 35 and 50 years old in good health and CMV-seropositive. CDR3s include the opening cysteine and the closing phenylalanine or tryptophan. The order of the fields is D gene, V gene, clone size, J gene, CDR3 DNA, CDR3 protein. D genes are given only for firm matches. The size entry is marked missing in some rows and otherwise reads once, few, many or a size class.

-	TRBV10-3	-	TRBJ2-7	TGTGCCATCAAGCCAGGGCCGGGCGAGCAGTACTTC	CAIKPGPGEQYF
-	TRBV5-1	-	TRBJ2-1	TGCGCCAGCAGCTTGGTCCGGGGGGCATCCTACAATGAGCAGTTCTTC	CASSLVRGASYNEQFF
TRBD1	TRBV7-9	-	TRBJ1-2	TGTTCCAGCAGCAACGGACAGGGGTACTATGGCTACACCTTC	CSSSNGQGYYGYTF
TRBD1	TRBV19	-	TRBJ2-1	TGTGCCAGTAGTATAATGGGGACAGGGTGGGGGGTCAATGAGCAGTTCTTC	CASSIMGTGWGVNEQFF
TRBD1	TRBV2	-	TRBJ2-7	TGTGCCAGCAGGGTGGGGACAGGGACCTACGAGCAGTACTTC	CASRVGTGTYEQYF
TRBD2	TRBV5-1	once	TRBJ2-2	TGCGCCAGCAGCTTGGAAGCGGGAGGACTCGGGGAGCTGTTTTTT	CASSLEAGGLGELFF
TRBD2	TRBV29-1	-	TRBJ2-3	TGCAGCGTTGTAGGACTAGCAGGGCCCACAGATACGCAGTATTTT	CSVVGLAGPTDTQYF
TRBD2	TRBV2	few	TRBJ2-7	TGTGCCAGCGGACTAGCGGCAGCCTACGAGCAGTACTTC	CASGLAAAYEQYF
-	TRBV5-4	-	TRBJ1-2	TGTGCCAGCAGCTTGGGAAAGCAGGGTGGTAACTATGGCTACACCTTC	CASSLGKQGGNYGYTF
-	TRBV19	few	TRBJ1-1	TGTGCCAGTAGTATAGGGCGGGACACTGAAGCTTTCTTT	CASSIGRDTEAFF
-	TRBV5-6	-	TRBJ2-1	TGTGCCAGCAGCTTTGGTCAGCGGACGAATGAGCAGTTCTTC	CASSFGQRTNEQFF
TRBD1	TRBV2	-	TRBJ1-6	TGTGCCAGCAGTGTAACAGGGGGTGCAAATTCACCCCTCCACTTT	CASSVTGGANSPLHF
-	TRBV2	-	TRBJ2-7	TGTGCCAGCAGTGAAGGCGCGTTGCCCGACTACGAGCAGTACTTC	CASSEGALPDYEQYF
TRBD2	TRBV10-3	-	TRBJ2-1	TGTGCCATCAGTGAGGGAACTAGCGGGAGCGATGAGCAGTTCTTC	CAISEGTSGSDEQFF
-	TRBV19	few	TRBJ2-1	TGTGCCAGTAGTGACGGGAGTAGGTACAATGAGCAGTTCTTC	CASSDGSRYNEQFF
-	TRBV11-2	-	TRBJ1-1	TGTGCCAGCAGCTTAACAGGGAACACTGAAGCTTTCTTT	CASSLTGNTEAFF
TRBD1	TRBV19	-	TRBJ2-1	TGTGCCAGTAGTATCGACCGGGACAGGGGCAATGAGCAGTTCTTC	CASSIDRDRGNEQFF
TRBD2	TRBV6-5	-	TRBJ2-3	TGTGCCAGCAGTTACCTAGCGGGAGCTGATACGCAGTATTTT	CASSYLAGADTQYF